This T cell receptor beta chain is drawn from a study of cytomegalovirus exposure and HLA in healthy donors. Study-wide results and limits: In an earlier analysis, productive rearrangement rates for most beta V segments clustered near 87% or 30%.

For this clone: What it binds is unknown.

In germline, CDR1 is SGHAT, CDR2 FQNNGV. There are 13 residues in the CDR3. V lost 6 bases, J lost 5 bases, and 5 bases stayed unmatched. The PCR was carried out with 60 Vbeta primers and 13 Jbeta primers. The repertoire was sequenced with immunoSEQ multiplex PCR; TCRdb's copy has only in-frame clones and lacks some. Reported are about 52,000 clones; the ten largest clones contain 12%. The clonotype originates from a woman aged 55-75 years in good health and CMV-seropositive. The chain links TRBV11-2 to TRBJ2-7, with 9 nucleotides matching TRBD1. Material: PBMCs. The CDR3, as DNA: TGTGCCAGCAGAACGGGACAGGGTAACGAGCAGTACTTC. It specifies CASRTGQGNEQYF.